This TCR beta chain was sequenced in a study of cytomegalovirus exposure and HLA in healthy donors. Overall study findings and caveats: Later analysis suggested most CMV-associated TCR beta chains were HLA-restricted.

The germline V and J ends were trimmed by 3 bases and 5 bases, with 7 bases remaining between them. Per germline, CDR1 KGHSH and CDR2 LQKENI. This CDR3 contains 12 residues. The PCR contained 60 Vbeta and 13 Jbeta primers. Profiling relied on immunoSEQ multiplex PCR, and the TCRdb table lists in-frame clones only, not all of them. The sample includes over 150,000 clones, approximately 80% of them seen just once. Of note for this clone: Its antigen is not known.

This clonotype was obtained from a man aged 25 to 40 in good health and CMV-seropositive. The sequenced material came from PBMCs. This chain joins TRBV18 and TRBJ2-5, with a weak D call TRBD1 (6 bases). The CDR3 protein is CASSPQGETQYF. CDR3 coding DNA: TGTGCCAGCTCACCCCAGGGGGAGACCCAGTACTTC.